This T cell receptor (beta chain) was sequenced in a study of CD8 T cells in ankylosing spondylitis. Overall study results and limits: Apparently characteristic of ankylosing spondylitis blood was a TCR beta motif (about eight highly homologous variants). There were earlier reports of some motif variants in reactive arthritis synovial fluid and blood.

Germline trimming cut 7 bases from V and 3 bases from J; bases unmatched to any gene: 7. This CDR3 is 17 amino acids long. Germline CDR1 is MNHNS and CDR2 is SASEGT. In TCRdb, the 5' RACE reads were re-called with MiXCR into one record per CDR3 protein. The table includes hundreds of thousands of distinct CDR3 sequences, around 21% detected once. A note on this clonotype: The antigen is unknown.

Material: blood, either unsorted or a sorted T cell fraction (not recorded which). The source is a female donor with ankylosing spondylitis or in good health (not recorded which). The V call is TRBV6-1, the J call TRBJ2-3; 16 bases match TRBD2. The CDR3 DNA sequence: TGTGCCAGCACCCCGGGACTAGCGGGAGGGCTAACAGATACGCAGTATTTT. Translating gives CASTPGLAGGLTDTQYF.